This T cell receptor (beta chain) was obtained from a study of blood T cell repertoires in COVID-19. Study context: The United States, Italy and Spain supplied acute and convalescent COVID-19 samples. PBMCs, B-cell-depleted T cells, or T cells were the source of the cDNA or gDNA that made up the material.

Original methodology: Reference gene primer amplification yielded estimated nucleated cell counts. Libraries were prepared by immunoSEQ multiplex PCR; TCRdb keeps only in-frame clonotypes and omits some of them. The V and J calls and clone size come from that table; D and trimming were worked out from the DNA. The sample consists of more than 25,000 clones, roughly 91% of them appearing once. The V gene lost 4 bases and the J gene lost 1 base, with 20 bases spanning the gap. The CDR3 contains 17 residues. CDR1 and CDR2 from the germline V gene are SGHRS and YFSETQ. The clonotype was recovered from a man between 45 and 60 years old with active COVID-19. Sequenced material: peripheral blood. The genes are TRBV5-1 and TRBJ1-1; possible D gene TRBD1, 5 bases. CDR3 DNA: TGCGCCAGCAGCCCGAGGGAGGGGATTACCCAGAACACTGAAGCTTTCTTT. It specifies CASSPREGITQNTEAFF.